The rows below give T cell receptor beta chains drawn from one sample of a study of beta chain features in type 1 diabetes. Sequencing used immunoSEQ multiplex PCR; TCRdb keeps in-frame clones, though not all of them. This table holds 100,000 to 150,000 clones, about a sixth found once. The sample consisted of central memory CD4+ T cells from blood. The receptors derive from a man aged 25-45 years with type 1 diabetes. CDR3s include the opening cysteine and the closing phenylalanine or tryptophan. Fields, in order: V gene, J gene, D gene, clone size, CDR3 DNA, CDR3 protein. A D gene is named only where the DNA matches it firmly. The listing skips clone size in some rows; elsewhere it reads once, few, many or a size class.

V gene: TRBV7-2
J gene: TRBJ1-2
D gene: -
clone size: few
CDR3 DNA: TGTGCCAGCAGCTCCTCGACAGTCCCCGTGAGATATGGCTACACCTTC
CDR3 protein: CASSSSTVPVRYGYTF

V gene: TRBV6-1
J gene: TRBJ1-2
D gene: -
clone size: -
CDR3 DNA: TGTGCCAGCAAAAACAACTATGGCTACACCTTC
CDR3 protein: CASKNNYGYTF

V gene: TRBV30
J gene: TRBJ2-2
D gene: -
clone size: few
CDR3 DNA: TGTGCCTGGAGGCCTTACGGGGAGCTGTTTTTT
CDR3 protein: CAWRPYGELFF

V gene: TRBV29-1
J gene: TRBJ2-5
D gene: -
clone size: few
CDR3 DNA: TGCAGCGTTGGCGAATTCCAGGGGATACAAGAGACCCAGTACTTC
CDR3 protein: CSVGEFQGIQETQYF

V gene: TRBV5-1
J gene: TRBJ2-3
D gene: TRBD2
clone size: -
CDR3 DNA: TGCGCCAGCACCCCCGGGGGAGGGGCCTATACGCAGTATTTT
CDR3 protein: CASTPGGGAYTQYF

V gene: TRBV19
J gene: TRBJ2-7
D gene: -
clone size: many
CDR3 DNA: TGTGCCAGTAGTCTTAGACTCGGTGGGGATCTCTACGAGCAGTACTTC
CDR3 protein: CASSLRLGGDLYEQYF

V gene: TRBV28
J gene: TRBJ2-5
D gene: -
clone size: few
CDR3 DNA: TGTGCCAGCAGTTTAGTGCAAGAGACCCAGTACTTC
CDR3 protein: CASSLVQETQYF

V gene: TRBV10-2
J gene: TRBJ1-2
D gene: -
clone size: few
CDR3 DNA: TGCGCCAGCAGTGAGTCGCCAGGGAACTATGGCTACACCTTC
CDR3 protein: CASSESPGNYGYTF

V gene: TRBV7-2
J gene: TRBJ1-1
D gene: -
clone size: few
CDR3 DNA: TGTGCCAGCAGCGTGGAGTTAATGAACACTGAAGCTTTCTTT
CDR3 protein: CASSVELMNTEAFF

V gene: TRBV7-8
J gene: TRBJ2-3
D gene: -
clone size: few
CDR3 DNA: TGTGCCAGCAGCTTAGCCCGGTTTGGGAACACAGATACGCAGTATTTT
CDR3 protein: CASSLARFGNTDTQYF

V gene: TRBV29-1
J gene: TRBJ1-5
D gene: -
clone size: -
CDR3 DNA: TGCAGCGTCACCGGGGGTGGCAATCAGCCCCAGCATTTT
CDR3 protein: CSVTGGGNQPQHF

V gene: TRBV10-3
J gene: TRBJ2-3
D gene: TRBD2
clone size: few
CDR3 DNA: TGTGCCATCAGTGGCCGGGAGGCAGATACGCAGTATTTT
CDR3 protein: CAISGREADTQYF

V gene: TRBV7-2
J gene: TRBJ2-5
D gene: -
clone size: -
CDR3 DNA: TGTGCCAGCAGCTTAAGTCAGGCGGGGGAGACCCAGTACTTC
CDR3 protein: CASSLSQAGETQYF

V gene: TRBV4-3
J gene: TRBJ2-1
D gene: -
clone size: -
CDR3 DNA: TGCGCCAGCAGCCAAGAGAGGGGCCCTTACAATGAGCAGTTCTTC
CDR3 protein: CASSQERGPYNEQFF

V gene: TRBV11-2
J gene: TRBJ2-7
D gene: -
clone size: -
CDR3 DNA: TGTGCCAGCACCGGTAGAAGCAACGAGCAGTACTTC
CDR3 protein: CASTGRSNEQYF

V gene: TRBV6-6
J gene: TRBJ2-7
D gene: TRBD1
clone size: few
CDR3 DNA: TGTGCCAGCAGTTACGAGCAGGGGGCAAACGAGCAGTACTTC
CDR3 protein: CASSYEQGANEQYF

V gene: TRBV5-1
J gene: TRBJ1-6
D gene: -
clone size: -
CDR3 DNA: TGCGCCAGCAGCTTGGAGGTAGCGAGTTCACCCCTCCACTTT
CDR3 protein: CASSLEVASSPLHF

V gene: TRBV7-2
J gene: TRBJ2-5
D gene: -
clone size: -
CDR3 DNA: TGTGCCAGCAGCTTAGGGGGTAGGGGTGAGACCCAGTACTTC
CDR3 protein: CASSLGGRGETQYF

V gene: TRBV19
J gene: TRBJ2-6
D gene: -
clone size: few
CDR3 DNA: TGTGCCAGTAGTATTCGCGGCTCCGGGGCCAACGTCCTGACTTTC
CDR3 protein: CASSIRGSGANVLTF

V gene: TRBV2
J gene: TRBJ1-6
D gene: TRBD1
clone size: -
CDR3 DNA: TGTGCCAGCAGCGGACAGGGGATTAATTCACCCCTCCACTTT
CDR3 protein: CASSGQGINSPLHF

V gene: TRBV7-2
J gene: TRBJ2-7
D gene: TRBD1
clone size: few
CDR3 DNA: TGTGCCAGCAGCAAACCGGGACAGATCTACGAGCAGTACTTC
CDR3 protein: CASSKPGQIYEQYF

V gene: TRBV29-1
J gene: TRBJ2-1
D gene: -
clone size: few
CDR3 DNA: TGCAGCGTTGCGGGCAACTACAATGAGCAGTTCTTC
CDR3 protein: CSVAGNYNEQFF

V gene: TRBV10-3
J gene: TRBJ2-7
D gene: -
clone size: -
CDR3 DNA: TGTGCCATCAGAGCCGAGTATGGGCAGTACTTC
CDR3 protein: CAIRAEYGQYF

V gene: TRBV27
J gene: TRBJ2-7
D gene: TRBD1
clone size: few
CDR3 DNA: TGTGCCAGCAGTTTATTGGCACAGGGGTACTACGAGCAGTACTTC
CDR3 protein: CASSLLAQGYYEQYF

V gene: TRBV5-1
J gene: TRBJ2-6
D gene: -
clone size: -
CDR3 DNA: TGCGCCAGCACCACCTCTGGGGCCAACGTCCTGACTTTC
CDR3 protein: CASTTSGANVLTF

V gene: TRBV7-2
J gene: TRBJ2-7
D gene: TRBD1
clone size: -
CDR3 DNA: TGTGCCAGCAGCGAATTCGAGGGACAGGCATTCTTC
CDR3 protein: CASSEFEGQAFF

V gene: TRBV7-2
J gene: TRBJ2-4
D gene: -
clone size: few
CDR3 DNA: TGTGCCAGCAGCTTAGATGGCGCGTCGCACATTCAGTACTTC
CDR3 protein: CASSLDGASHIQYF

V gene: TRBV30
J gene: TRBJ2-1
D gene: TRBD2
clone size: -
CDR3 DNA: TGTGCCTGGAGCGTGGTGGCGGGGGGGAGAGAGCAGTTCTTC
CDR3 protein: CAWSVVAGGREQFF

V gene: TRBV18
J gene: TRBJ2-7
D gene: TRBD1
clone size: few
CDR3 DNA: TGTGCCAGCTCACCTAGAAGGGACAGCGCCTACGAGCAGTACTTC
CDR3 protein: CASSPRRDSAYEQYF

V gene: TRBV10-3
J gene: TRBJ1-3
D gene: TRBD1
clone size: -
CDR3 DNA: TGTGCCACCCTATCAGGGGGGGACTCTGGAAACACCATATATTTT
CDR3 protein: CATLSGGDSGNTIYF

V gene: TRBV18
J gene: TRBJ2-7
D gene: -
clone size: -
CDR3 DNA: TGTGCCAGCTCGCCGCAGGGAGACGAGCAGTACTTC
CDR3 protein: CASSPQGDEQYF

V gene: TRBV11-2
J gene: TRBJ2-1
D gene: TRBD2
clone size: many
CDR3 DNA: TGTGCCAGCAGCCGGACTGTCGGGGGGAATGAGCAGTTCTTC
CDR3 protein: CASSRTVGGNEQFF

V gene: TRBV7-9
J gene: TRBJ1-5
D gene: -
clone size: -
CDR3 DNA: TGTGCCAGCAGCAGTAGCGGAAGAGGCAATCAGCCCCAGCATTTT
CDR3 protein: CASSSSGRGNQPQHF

V gene: TRBV9
J gene: TRBJ1-1
D gene: -
clone size: few
CDR3 DNA: TGTGCCAGCAGCGCAGTATTCGGGAAAGCTTTCTTT
CDR3 protein: CASSAVFGKAFF

V gene: TRBV6-1
J gene: TRBJ1-6
D gene: TRBD1
clone size: -
CDR3 DNA: TGTGCCAGCACTCAAACAGGGGAGTCACCCCTCCACTTT
CDR3 protein: CASTQTGESPLHF

V gene: TRBV6-5
J gene: TRBJ1-1
D gene: -
clone size: -
CDR3 DNA: TGTGCCAGCAAAGACGGAGACACTGAAGCTTTCTTT
CDR3 protein: CASKDGDTEAFF

V gene: TRBV10-3
J gene: TRBJ2-7
D gene: -
clone size: many
CDR3 DNA: TGTGCCATAGGACAGACCACTTTCTACGAGCAGTACTTC
CDR3 protein: CAIGQTTFYEQYF

V gene: TRBV4-2
J gene: TRBJ1-2
D gene: -
clone size: few
CDR3 DNA: TGTGCCAGCAGCCAAGCAGGTTCTAACTATGGCTACACCTTC
CDR3 protein: CASSQAGSNYGYTF

V gene: TRBV30
J gene: TRBJ1-4
D gene: -
clone size: few
CDR3 DNA: TGTGCCTGGAGTCCCGACGCATTATTAAATGAAAAACTGTTTTTT
CDR3 protein: CAWSPDALLNEKLFF

V gene: TRBV7-9
J gene: TRBJ2-6
D gene: -
clone size: -
CDR3 DNA: TGTGCCAGCACGGTGAACCAACCTGGGGCCAACGTCCTGACTTTC
CDR3 protein: CASTVNQPGANVLTF

V gene: TRBV10-3
J gene: TRBJ1-2
D gene: -
clone size: -
CDR3 DNA: TGTGCCATCAGTGGGACAGATTATGGCTACACCTTC
CDR3 protein: CAISGTDYGYTF

V gene: TRBV28
J gene: TRBJ1-2
D gene: -
clone size: few
CDR3 DNA: TGTGCCAGCAGTTTTGGCTATGGCTACACCTTC
CDR3 protein: CASSFGYGYTF

V gene: TRBV9
J gene: TRBJ2-5
D gene: -
clone size: few
CDR3 DNA: TGTGCCAGTTCTAGGGAAGGGGAGACCCAGTACTTC
CDR3 protein: CASSREGETQYF

V gene: TRBV10-3
J gene: TRBJ2-3
D gene: -
clone size: many
CDR3 DNA: TGTGCCATCAGTGAAATTATGTTATCAAGTCGGGGCACTAGCACAGATACGCAGTATTTT
CDR3 protein: CAISEIMLSSRGTSTDTQYF

V gene: TRBV28
J gene: TRBJ1-5
D gene: TRBD1
clone size: few
CDR3 DNA: TGTGCCAGCAGTGCCCTTGGACAGGCTAGCAATCAGCCCCAGCATTTT
CDR3 protein: CASSALGQASNQPQHF

V gene: TRBV11-2
J gene: TRBJ2-1
D gene: TRBD1
clone size: -
CDR3 DNA: TGTGCCAGCAGCTCCGGGACAGGGTCTTTGAATGAGCAGTTCTTC
CDR3 protein: CASSSGTGSLNEQFF

V gene: TRBV7-2
J gene: TRBJ2-2
D gene: -
clone size: many
CDR3 DNA: TGTGCCAGCAGACCTCCGGCGGGCACCGGGGAGCTGTTTTTT
CDR3 protein: CASRPPAGTGELFF

V gene: TRBV7-3
J gene: TRBJ2-3
D gene: -
clone size: -
CDR3 DNA: TGTGCCAGCAGCCCAAATTCTCCGGGGAGCGCAGATACGCAGTATTTT
CDR3 protein: CASSPNSPGSADTQYF

V gene: TRBV29-1
J gene: TRBJ1-2
D gene: -
clone size: few
CDR3 DNA: TGCAGCGTCGTAGAGGGCTACACCTTC
CDR3 protein: CSVVEGYTF

V gene: TRBV6-4
J gene: TRBJ2-3
D gene: -
clone size: -
CDR3 DNA: TGTGCCAGCAGTCGGACGTCCCTTAGCACAGATACGCAGTATTTT
CDR3 protein: CASSRTSLSTDTQYF

V gene: TRBV19
J gene: TRBJ1-2
D gene: -
clone size: -
CDR3 DNA: TGTGCCAGTAGTATTAGAGACTATGGCTACACCTTC
CDR3 protein: CASSIRDYGYTF

V gene: TRBV14
J gene: TRBJ2-7
D gene: -
clone size: few
CDR3 DNA: TGTGCCAGCAGCCGGACCGGGACTTTAGCCATCGAGCAGTACTTC
CDR3 protein: CASSRTGTLAIEQYF

V gene: TRBV7-9
J gene: TRBJ2-5
D gene: TRBD2
clone size: -
CDR3 DNA: TGTGCCAGCAGCTTAATGACTAGCGGGTACCAAGAGACCCAGTACTTC
CDR3 protein: CASSLMTSGYQETQYF

V gene: TRBV7-9
J gene: TRBJ1-5
D gene: TRBD1
clone size: -
CDR3 DNA: TGTGCCAGCAGCTGGGACAGGGGGCGAGGCAATCAGCCCCAGCATTTT
CDR3 protein: CASSWDRGRGNQPQHF

V gene: TRBV6-6
J gene: TRBJ2-4
D gene: TRBD1
clone size: -
CDR3 DNA: TGTGCCAGCAGTTGGACAGGGTTTATGCACCAAAACATTCAGTACTTC
CDR3 protein: CASSWTGFMHQNIQYF

V gene: TRBV4-2
J gene: TRBJ2-3
D gene: -
clone size: once
CDR3 DNA: TGTGCCAGCAGCCAAGCAGCCCTCCACACAGATACGCAGTATTTT
CDR3 protein: CASSQAALHTDTQYF

V gene: TRBV11-2
J gene: TRBJ2-7
D gene: -
clone size: -
CDR3 DNA: TGTGCCAGCAGCTCTGTAAAGGGGGGCGAGGCCTACGAGCAGTACTTC
CDR3 protein: CASSSVKGGEAYEQYF